This T cell receptor beta chain stems from a study of cytotoxic CD8 clonotypes in ibrutinib-treated CLL. The CDR3 has 14 amino acids. V gave up 4 bases and J gave up 6 bases; unmatched junction bases: 8. Germline CDR1 is SGHNT and CDR2 is YYREEE (reference sequence). Study results and limitations: Baseline values of clonality outstripped age-matched healthy donors and followed circulating CD8+ T-cell counts. There were few public clonotypes, and on treatment they contracted or stayed stable.

This clone was seen a few times. The antigen remains undetermined. Sequenced by immunoSEQ multiplex PCR; TCRdb stores in-frame clones only, minus some. The data show approximately 200,000 clones, 72% seen once. The genes are TRBV5-4 and TRBJ2-7; 9 nucleotides line up with TRBD1. Material: PBMCs, obtained after 24 months of ibrutinib treatment. This receptor was identified in a human donor with chronic lymphocytic leukemia. CDR3 loop: CASSPPGQGSEQYF. CDR3 sequence (DNA): TGTGCCAGCAGCCCGCCGGGACAGGGTAGCGAGCAGTACTTC.